A single sample is the source of the 14 T cell receptor beta chains below, sequenced in a study of CD8 T cells in Susac syndrome. RNA in amounts of roughly 0.45 to 1 ug was reverse transcribed with random hexamers. TCRdb re-called the immunoSEQ multiplex PCR reads through MiXCR, storing one row per CDR3 protein. The sample contains 150,000 or so distinct CDR3 sequences, approximately 94% of which appear only once. The sample taken for sequencing was CD4+ T cells from PBMCs. The receptor source for this set is a human donor with multiple sclerosis.

V usage is TRBV18 and J usage is TRBJ2-2; possibly TRBD2 for D (6 bases). The germline gives CDR1 KGHSH, CDR2 LQKENI. This CDR3 contains 15 residues. V gave up 6 bases and J gave up 5 bases, with 16 bases separating them. The CDR3 spells CASSEDIGGTGELFF. In DNA form, the CDR3 reads TGTGCCAGCTCGGAGGACATAGGAGGGACCGGGGAGCTGTTTTTT.

The chain is built from TRBV2 and TRBJ1-4; no reliable D call. Trimming stripped 8 bases from V and 3 bases from J, with 7 bases between. The CDR3 contains 12 residues. In germline, CDR1 is SNHLY, CDR2 FYNNEI. CDR3 sequence reads: CASVRPNEKLFF. CDR3 in DNA: TGTGCCAGCGTCAGACCTAATGAAAAACTGTTTTTT.

The chain employs TRBV3-1 and TRBJ2-5; TRBD2 agrees at 10 bases. This CDR3 has 16 amino acids. V lost 6 bases to trimming and J lost 4 bases; unmatched junction nucleotides: 11. Looked up from germline, CDR1 is LGHDT and CDR2 is YNNKEL (reference sequence). The CDR3 here is CASSLAGVGVGETQYF. The CDR3 region has the DNA TGTGCCAGCAGTCTAGCGGGAGTAGGGGTGGGAGAGACCCAGTACTTC.

The chain joins TRBV23-1 to TRBJ2-5, with 7 bases that match TRBD1. TRBV23-1 is flagged as an ORF with uncertain function. Unmatched junction bases numbered 3, after V lost 6 bases and J lost 2 bases. CDR3 size: 13 residues. CDR3 residues: CASRQGWQETQYF. CDR3 DNA sequence: TGCGCCAGCAGACAGGGGTGGCAAGAGACCCAGTACTTC.

The gene calls are TRBV18 and TRBJ1-1; no clear D. CDR1 and CDR2 (germline): KGHSH, LQKENI. The V end lost 8 bases, the J end lost 3 bases, and 16 bases lay between the germline ends. The CDR3 length is 14 residues. CDR3 amino acids: CASALNTVDTEAFF. CDR3 DNA sequence: TGTGCCAGCGCTCTAAACACGGTCGACACTGAAGCTTTCTTT.

The chain combines TRBV6-5 with TRBJ1-5, with D uncertain. V was clipped by 0 bases and J by 5 bases, with 5 bases between them. The CDR3 has 13 residues. CDR1 is MNHEY, CDR2 SVGAGI, per germline. CDR3 sequence (DNA): TGTGCCAGCAGTTACTCGAAGGATCAGCCCCAGCATTTT. It encodes CASSYSKDQPQHF.

The V gene is TRBV11-2, the J gene TRBJ2-3, with D perhaps matching TRBD1 or TRBD2 (5 bases each). V was shortened by 5 bases and J by 10 bases, with 10 bases between the two germline ends. This CDR3 region has 11 residues. CDR1 SGHAT and CDR2 FQNNGV come from the germline V gene. Here the CDR3 DNA reads TGTGCCAGCAGCCGGGGCGTTCCGCAGTATTTT. Amino acids: CASSRGVPQYF.

This chain uses TRBV7-7 with TRBJ2-7, with D perhaps matching TRBD1 (6 bases). Trimming removed 2 bases from V and 6 bases from J, with 14 bases in between. This CDR3 comprises 14 residues. The germline gives CDR1 SSHAT, CDR2 FNYEAQ (reference sequence). This chain's CDR3 is CASSLHRESTEQYF. The CDR3 DNA follows: TGTGCCAGCAGCTTACACAGGGAGTCTACCGAGCAGTACTTC.

J is TRBJ2-2 and V is TRBV5-1; D is perhaps TRBD1 (6 bases). The V gene's germline CDR1 is SGHRS and CDR2 YFSETQ. Trimming removed 2 bases from V and 0 bases from J, with 8 bases in between. CDR3 length equals 15 residues. The CDR3 nucleotides read TGCGCCAGCAGCTTCAGGGGACCGAACACCGGGGAGCTGTTTTTT. It is translated as CASSFRGPNTGELFF.

This chain uses TRBV20-1 with TRBJ1-1, with D possibly TRBD1 on 6 matching bases. There are 14 residues in the CDR3. The germline V gene has CDR1 DFQATT and CDR2 SNEGSKA (reference sequence). Trimming left V 0 bases short and J 4 bases short, with 12 bases between. The CDR3 loop reads CSAREPGVGTEAFF. The CDR3, as DNA: TGCAGTGCTAGAGAACCAGGGGTGGGCACTGAAGCTTTCTTT.

The rearrangement uses TRBV28 and TRBJ2-7; 8 nucleotides align to TRBD2. V was clipped by 6 bases and J by 3 bases; unmatched bases: 7. CDR1 MDHEN and CDR2 SYDVKM come from the germline V gene. The CDR3 has 14 amino acids. CDR3 protein: CASRVGTSLYEQYF. The CDR3 coding sequence is TGTGCCAGCAGGGTCGGGACTAGTCTCTACGAGCAGTACTTC.

The chain joins TRBV7-9 to TRBJ2-1; TRBD1 is a possible D gene (5 bases). Per the germline V gene, CDR1 is SEHNR and CDR2 is FQNEAQ (reference sequence). Deletions cut 0 bases from V and 3 bases from J, with 15 bases between. CDR3 length equals 17 residues. In DNA form, the CDR3 reads TGTGCCAGCAGCTTAGCGGCAGGACACTTCCTCTACAATGAGCAGTTCTTC. This sequence encodes CASSLAAGHFLYNEQFF.

The chain couples TRBV27 to TRBJ2-3; D is undetermined. Germline V CDR1 and CDR2: MNHEY, SMNVEV (reference sequence). The ends were cut back, 2 bases at V and 3 bases at J, with 9 bases in the middle. The CDR3 extends over 14 amino acids. The CDR3 DNA reads TGTGCCAGCAGTTTACGGCTAAAAACAGATACGCAGTATTTT. This codes for CASSLRLKTDTQYF.

The gene calls are TRBV4-1 and TRBJ2-7; D is unclear. CDR1 MGHRA and CDR2 YSYEKL come from the germline V gene. There are 13 residues in the CDR3. V gave up 1 base and J gave up 2 bases, with 6 bases separating them. The CDR3 DNA follows: TGCGCCAGCAGCCAAGTTAGCCCCTACGAGCAGTACTTC. This gives the protein CASSQVSPYEQYF.